These 16 T cell receptor beta chains were sequenced from one sample in a study of blood T cell repertoires in COVID-19. The repertoire was sequenced with immunoSEQ multiplex PCR; TCRdb's copy has only in-frame clones and lacks some. Among roughly 70,000 clones listed, roughly 89% were seen once. Sequences were obtained from peripheral blood. The receptors originated from a human donor in a cohort sampled during active COVID-19.

This chain joins TRBV11-2 and TRBJ1-2; 10 nucleotides line up with TRBD1. Looked up from germline, CDR1 is SGHAT and CDR2 is FQNNGV. The CDR3 has 16 amino acids. V lost 4 bases and J lost 8; bases outside the gene matches: 13. CDR3 sequence: CASSSYRDRGPKGYTF. For the CDR3, the DNA is TGTGCCAGCAGCTCTTACCGGGACAGGGGTCCTAAGGGCTACACCTTC.

The chain recombines TRBV30 with TRBJ1-2, with D unclear. Germline CDR1 is GTSNPN and CDR2 is SVGIG (reference sequence). The ends were cut back, 5 bases at V and 8 bases at J, with 18 bases in the middle. This CDR3 is 13 amino acids long. The CDR3 spells CAWYDPLTGGYTF. The CDR3 DNA reads TGTGCCTGGTATGACCCGCTCACGGGAGGCTACACCTTC.

V is TRBV5-1 and J is TRBJ2-7, with 8 bases matching TRBD2. CDR1 is SGHRS, CDR2 YFSETQ, per germline. This CDR3 region has 16 residues. V gave up 0 bases and J gave up 4 bases; unmatched junction bases: 9. The CDR3, as DNA: TGCGCCAGCAGCTTGGACGCGGGACTAGTCGCGTACGAGCAGTACTTC. It is translated as CASSLDAGLVAYEQYF.

The genes are TRBV9 and TRBJ2-1; D unresolved. The V gene lost 1 base and the J gene lost 6 bases, with 14 bases spanning the gap. The CDR3 is made up of 15 amino acids. Per the germline V gene, CDR1 is SGDLS and CDR2 is YYNGEE. The DNA for the CDR3 is TGTGCCAGCAGCGTATCCAGTACAATCATCAATGAGCAGTTCTTC. This sequence encodes CASSVSSTIINEQFF.

V gene TRBV11-2 combines with J gene TRBJ2-1; a possible D gene is TRBD2 (5 bases). Germline V gene sequence: CDR1 SGHAT, CDR2 FQNNGV. Trimming shortened V by 8 bases and J by 0 bases, and 17 bases separated the two germline ends. The CDR3 has 16 amino acids. The chain's CDR3 is CASGPDLGSSYNEQFF. The CDR3, as DNA: TGTGCCAGCGGCCCTGACTTGGGGAGCTCCTACAATGAGCAGTTCTTC.

The chain combines TRBV19 with TRBJ2-7, with 8 bases lining up with TRBD2. The V gene's germline CDR1 is LNHDA and CDR2 SQIVND (reference sequence). This CDR3 region has 14 residues. V was clipped by 8 bases and J by 5 bases; unmatched bases: 11. The CDR3 region has the DNA TGTGCCAGTGGACCGGGGGGGCCCACTCACGAGCAGTACTTC. Its translation: CASGPGGPTHEQYF.

The chain recombines TRBV29-1 with TRBJ1-2, with a weak D call TRBD1 (6 bases). V lost 1 base, J lost 5 bases, and 20 bases lay in between. The CDR3 is 16 amino acids. Germline V gene lookup returns CDR1 SQVTM and CDR2 ANQGSEA. The chain's CDR3 is CSVEGEDRAGAYGYTF. In DNA form, the CDR3 reads TGCAGCGTTGAAGGGGAGGACCGGGCGGGGGCATATGGCTACACCTTC.

The chain joins TRBV7-2 to TRBJ1-2; 11 nucleotides agree with TRBD1. CDR3 length: 15 amino acids. V was pared by 1 base and J by 8 bases, with 6 bases of the junction left unmatched. The germline V gene encodes CDR1 SGHTA and CDR2 FQGNSA. The CDR3 nucleotides read TGTGCCAGCAGCTTAGATGGGACAGGGGGTCCAGGCTACACCTTC. As protein: CASSLDGTGGPGYTF.

The V gene is TRBV9, the J gene TRBJ1-5; D call uncertain. In germline, CDR1 is SGDLS, CDR2 YYNGEE. The CDR3 extends over 15 amino acids. Trimming removed 0 bases at V and 4 bases at J, with 11 bases between. The CDR3 coding sequence is TGTGCCAGCAGCGTAGGCGGGCAGCCTAATCAGCCCCAGCATTTT. This sequence encodes CASSVGGQPNQPQHF.

Note on this clone: The sample has other DNA sequences that encode this CDR3 too. The CDR3 loop reads CASSSGMNTEAFF. The CDR3 DNA reads TGTGCCAGCAGTTCTGGCATGAACACTGAAGCTTTCTTT. The chain is built from TRBV27 and TRBJ1-1; unclear D gene. The CDR3 length is 13 residues. Trimming stripped 4 bases from V and 0 bases from J, with 6 bases between. In germline, CDR1 is MNHEY, CDR2 SMNVEV (reference sequence).

This chain joins TRBV4-2 and TRBJ2-7, with TRBD1 matching 12 bases. Germline V gene lookup returns CDR1 LGHNA and CDR2 YNFKEQ. This CDR3 has 15 amino acids. After removal of 3 bases from V and 7 bases from J, the junction contained 7 bases not matched to a gene. CDR3 residues: CASSQAGQGASEQYF. The CDR3 DNA is TGTGCCAGCAGCCAGGCGGGACAGGGGGCGAGTGAGCAGTACTTC.

The chain employs TRBV18 and TRBJ1-1; D perhaps matches TRBD1 (6 bases). In germline, CDR1 is KGHSH, CDR2 LQKENI. V shed 1 base and J shed 6 bases, with 21 bases lying between them. The CDR3 extends over 17 amino acids. The CDR3 is CASSPQREYREQSEAFF. CDR3 nucleotide sequence: TGTGCCAGCTCACCACAGCGTGAATACAGGGAACAATCTGAAGCTTTCTTT.

The V gene is TRBV11-2, the J gene TRBJ2-1; D possibly corresponds to TRBD1 (6 bases). CDR1 is SGHAT and CDR2 is FQNNGV in the germline V gene. This CDR3 spans 14 amino acids. Trimming pared 4 bases from V and 5 bases from J, leaving 12 bases between. The CDR3 sequence: CASSSLKGDNEQFF. In DNA, the CDR3 is TGTGCCAGCAGCTCGCTAAAGGGGGACAATGAGCAGTTCTTC.

In this sample, this clone is medium-sized. This chain links TRBV9 with TRBJ2-5, with D possibly matching TRBD1 (6 bases). Trimming removed 0 bases from V and 2 bases from J, with 8 bases in between. Germline assignment: CDR1 SGDLS and CDR2 YYNGEE. This CDR3 contains 14 residues. In nucleotides, the CDR3 is TGTGCCAGCAGCGTAGTAGGGGGACAAGAGACCCAGTACTTC. It translates to CASSVVGGQETQYF.

J is TRBJ1-3 and V is TRBV11-2; a possible D gene is TRBD1 (6 bases). The V and J ends lost 3 bases and 8 bases respectively, with 14 bases between them. Germline CDR1 and CDR2: SGHAT and FQNNGV. This CDR3 is built from 14 residues. In DNA form, the CDR3 reads TGTGCCAGCAGCTTGGGCAGGGGTAGAGACACCATATATTTT. Translation gives CASSLGRGRDTIYF.

This clone was detected only once. The chain recombines TRBV7-2 with TRBJ1-2; possibly TRBD1 for D (5 bases). Germline CDR1 reads SGHTA; CDR2 reads FQGNSA. Trimming shortened V by 1 base and J by 4 bases, and 10 bases separated the two germline ends. This CDR3 has 14 amino acids. The CDR3 spells CASSLVGTTYGYTF. The CDR3 nucleotides are TGTGCCAGCAGCTTAGTGGGGACTACCTATGGCTACACCTTC.